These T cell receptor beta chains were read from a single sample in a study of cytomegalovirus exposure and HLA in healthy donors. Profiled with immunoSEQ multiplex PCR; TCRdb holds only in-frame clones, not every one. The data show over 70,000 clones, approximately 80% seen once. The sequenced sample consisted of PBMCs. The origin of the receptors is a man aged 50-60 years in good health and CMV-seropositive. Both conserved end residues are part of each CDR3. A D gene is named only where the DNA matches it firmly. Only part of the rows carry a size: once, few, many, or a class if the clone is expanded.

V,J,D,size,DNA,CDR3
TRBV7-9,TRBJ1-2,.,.,TGTGCCAGCAGCTTAGAGGGGGACTATGGCTACACCTTC,CASSLEGDYGYTF
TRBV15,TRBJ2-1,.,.,TGTGCCACCAGCAGAGATTTCTCGGGACGGGAGAACAATGAGCAGTTCTTC,CATSRDFSGRENNEQFF
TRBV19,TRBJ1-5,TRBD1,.,TGTGCCAGTAGGCCGAGACAGGGTCATCAGCCCCAGCATTTT,CASRPRQGHQPQHF
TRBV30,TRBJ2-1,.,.,TGTGCCTGGAGTGTACGAGGGGGGGGGTACAATGAGCAGTTCTTC,CAWSVRGGGYNEQFF
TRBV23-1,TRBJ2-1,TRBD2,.,TGCGCCAGCAGCCCCAATAGCGGGTGGGGGGACTACAATGAGCAGTTCTTC,CASSPNSGWGDYNEQFF
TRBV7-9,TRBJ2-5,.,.,TGTGCCAGCAGCTTTCTTACAAGGAGCGGAGGGCAAGAGACCCAGTACTTC,CASSFLTRSGGQETQYF
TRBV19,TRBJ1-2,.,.,TGTGCCAGTAGTAGGGACTTAGCCCGCTATGGCTACACCTTC,CASSRDLARYGYTF
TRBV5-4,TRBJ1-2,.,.,TGTGCCAGCAGCTTGGACGCCCGGGTTGTTCGAGGCTACACCTTC,CASSLDARVVRGYTF
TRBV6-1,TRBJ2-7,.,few,TGTGCCAGCAGTGAACAGGCGTTGCGAGAGCAGTACTTC,CASSEQALREQYF
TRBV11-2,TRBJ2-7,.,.,TGTGCCAGCAGCTTAGATCCGGAGCAGGGTCGCCCTACGAGCTTC,CASSLDPEQGRPTSF
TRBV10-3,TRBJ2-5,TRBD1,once,TGTGCCATCAGCGGTGGGGACAGGACCCAAGAGACCCAGTACTTC,CAISGGDRTQETQYF
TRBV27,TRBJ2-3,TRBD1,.,TGTGCCAGCACTCAGACAGGGGCAGATACGCAGTATTTT,CASTQTGADTQYF
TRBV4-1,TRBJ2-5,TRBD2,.,TGCGCCAGCAGCCAAGATTTAGGACTTAGCGGGGGGGAGACCCAGTACTTC,CASSQDLGLSGGETQYF
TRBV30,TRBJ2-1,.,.,TGTGCCTGGAGGTCGGGAAGGAGCACGGATGAGCAGTTCTTC,CAWRSGRSTDEQFF
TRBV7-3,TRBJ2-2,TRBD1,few,TGTGCCAGCAGCTTATTTTCTGACAGGGTGGTCACCGGGGAGCTGTTTTTT,CASSLFSDRVVTGELFF
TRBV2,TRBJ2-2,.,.,TGTGCCAGCAGCGCGGGACTCCCAGGGTGGGGCGGGGAGCTGTTTTTT,CASSAGLPGWGGELFF
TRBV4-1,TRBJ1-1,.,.,TGCGCCAGCAGCCAAGATCCGACAATGAACACTGAAGCTTTCTTT,CASSQDPTMNTEAFF
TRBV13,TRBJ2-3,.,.,TGTGCCAGCAGCTTATTAGGCTCCCTGGCGGCTAGCACAGATACGCAGTATTTT,CASSLLGSLAASTDTQYF
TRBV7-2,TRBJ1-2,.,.,TGTGCCAGCAGCTTATATGGGGGAGGAACTAACTATGGCTACACCTTC,CASSLYGGGTNYGYTF
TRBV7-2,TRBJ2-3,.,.,TGTGCCAGCAGCTTTCTAGCCACAGATACGCAGTATTTT,CASSFLATDTQYF
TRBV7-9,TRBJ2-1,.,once,TGTTCCAGCAGCTTTCCACAGGGCCACCGTTCGGATGAGCAGTTCTTC,CSSSFPQGHRSDEQFF
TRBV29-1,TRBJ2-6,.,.,TGCAGCGTTGGGAACACAGGGACCACTGGGGCCAACGGCCTGACTTTC,CSVGNTGTTGANGLTF
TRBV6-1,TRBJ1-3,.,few,TGTGCCAGCAGTGCAGCAATCGCCCCTTTCAGAGGAAACACCATATATTTT,CASSAAIAPFRGNTIYF
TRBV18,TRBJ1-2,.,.,TGTGCCAGCTCAAGGGAGGACACGGTTAACTATGGCTACACCTTC,CASSREDTVNYGYTF
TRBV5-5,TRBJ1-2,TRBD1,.,TGTGCCAGCAGCTTTATGACAGGGGATGGCTACACCTTC,CASSFMTGDGYTF
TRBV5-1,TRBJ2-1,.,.,TGCGCCAGCAGCTTGTGGAGGCCACCTAACAATGAGCAGTTCTTC,CASSLWRPPNNEQFF
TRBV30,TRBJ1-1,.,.,TGTGCCTGGAGGTCGGGAGTTGAAGCTTTCTTT,CAWRSGVEAFF
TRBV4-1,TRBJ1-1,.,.,TGCGCCAGCAGCCAAGATACGTGGCCCTCTTTCTTT,CASSQDTWPSFF
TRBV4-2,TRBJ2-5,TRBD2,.,TGTGCCAGCAGCCTCGGGACTAGCGGACAAGAGACCCAGTACTTC,CASSLGTSGQETQYF
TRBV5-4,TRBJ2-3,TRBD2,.,TGTGCCAGCAGCTTGATGGTAGCGGGAGATCAAGATACGCAGTATTTT,CASSLMVAGDQDTQYF
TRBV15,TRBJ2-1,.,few,TGTGCCACCAGCAGAAATTCCCTCCCGGACAATGAGCAGTTCTTC,CATSRNSLPDNEQFF
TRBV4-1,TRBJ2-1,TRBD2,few,TGCGCCAGCAGCCAACTAGCGGGAGGTTACAATGAGCAGTTCTTC,CASSQLAGGYNEQFF
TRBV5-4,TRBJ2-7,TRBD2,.,TGTGCCAGCAGCTCGGGACTAGCGGGAGGGTACGAGCAGTACTTC,CASSSGLAGGYEQYF
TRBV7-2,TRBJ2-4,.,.,TGTGCCAGCAGCTTATCAGGGATTGCCGAAGACATTCAGTACTTC,CASSLSGIAEDIQYF
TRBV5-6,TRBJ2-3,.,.,TGTGCCAGCAGCTTGGTTGGGGGGGCCAGCACAGATACGCAGTATTTT,CASSLVGGASTDTQYF
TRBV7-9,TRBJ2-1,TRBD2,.,TGTGCCAGCAGCTGGACGGGGGGAGGTTACAATGAGCAGTTCTTC,CASSWTGGGYNEQFF
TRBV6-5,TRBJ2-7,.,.,TGTGCCAGCAGCACCGTTACAGGGCGCGAGCAGTACTTC,CASSTVTGREQYF
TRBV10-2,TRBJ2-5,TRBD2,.,TGCGCCAGCAGCGAGACTAGCGGGCCCTGGAGTCGACAGTACTTC,CASSETSGPWSRQYF
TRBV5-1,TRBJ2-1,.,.,TGCGCCAGCAGCTTGTTTCGGAATGAGCAGTTCTTC,CASSLFRNEQFF
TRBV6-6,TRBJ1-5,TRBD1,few,TGTGCCAGCAGTCCCGACGACAGGGGATGGGATCAGCCCCAGCATTTT,CASSPDDRGWDQPQHF
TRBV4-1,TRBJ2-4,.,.,TGCGCCAGCAGCCAGAACTTAGCCAAAAACATTCAGTACTTC,CASSQNLAKNIQYF
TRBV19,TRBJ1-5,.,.,TGTGCCAGTAGCCGCGTGGGGGGGAATAGCAATCAGCCCCAGCATTTT,CASSRVGGNSNQPQHF
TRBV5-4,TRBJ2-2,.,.,TGTGCCAGCAGCCCCGCCGCTAGTTCAGCGACCGGGGAGCTGTTTTTT,CASSPAASSATGELFF
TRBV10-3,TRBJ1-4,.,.,TGTGCCATCAGGAAGGGGTGGGGGGATCGTGAAAAACTGTTTTTT,CAIRKGWGDREKLFF